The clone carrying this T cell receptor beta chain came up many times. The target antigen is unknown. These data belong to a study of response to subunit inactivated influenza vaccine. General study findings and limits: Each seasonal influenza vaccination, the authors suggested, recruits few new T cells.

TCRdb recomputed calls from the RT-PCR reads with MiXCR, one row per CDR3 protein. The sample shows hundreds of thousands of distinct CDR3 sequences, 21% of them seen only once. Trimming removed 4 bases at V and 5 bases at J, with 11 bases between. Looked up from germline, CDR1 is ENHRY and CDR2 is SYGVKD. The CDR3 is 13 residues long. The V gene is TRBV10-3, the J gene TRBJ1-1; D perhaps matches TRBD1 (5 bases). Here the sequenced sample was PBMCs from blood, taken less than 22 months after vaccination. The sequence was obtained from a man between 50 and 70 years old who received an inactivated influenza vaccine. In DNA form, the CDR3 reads TGTGCCATCAGTGGACAGCAGGATACTGAAGCTTTCTTT. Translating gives CAISGQQDTEAFF.